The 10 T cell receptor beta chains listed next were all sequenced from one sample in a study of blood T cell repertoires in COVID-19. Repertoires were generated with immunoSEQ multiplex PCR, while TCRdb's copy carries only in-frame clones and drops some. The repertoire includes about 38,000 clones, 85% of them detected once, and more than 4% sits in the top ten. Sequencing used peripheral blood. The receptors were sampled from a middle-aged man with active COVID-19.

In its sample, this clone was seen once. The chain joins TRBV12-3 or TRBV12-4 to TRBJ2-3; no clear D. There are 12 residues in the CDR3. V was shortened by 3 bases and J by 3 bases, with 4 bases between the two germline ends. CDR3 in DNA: TGTGCCAGCAGTTTTTTAACAGATACGCAGTATTTT. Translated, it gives CASSFLTDTQYF.

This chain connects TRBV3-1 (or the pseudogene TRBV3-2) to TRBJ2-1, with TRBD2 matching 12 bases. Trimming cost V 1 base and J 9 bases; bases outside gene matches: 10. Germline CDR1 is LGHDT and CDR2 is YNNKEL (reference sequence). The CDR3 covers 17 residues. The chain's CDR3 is CASSQAPSGGASIEQFF. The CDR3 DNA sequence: TGTGCCAGCAGCCAAGCCCCTAGCGGGGGGGCATCGATTGAGCAGTTCTTC.

DNA of the CDR3: TGCGCCAGCACCCTAACAGGGTCCTACGAGCAGTACTTC. It is translated as CASTLTGSYEQYF. This chain links TRBV5-1 with TRBJ2-7, with a tentative D call TRBD1 (6 bases). The CDR3 runs 13 residues. V lost 6 bases, J lost 1 base, and 11 bases lay in between. Germline V gives CDR1 SGHRS, CDR2 YFSETQ.

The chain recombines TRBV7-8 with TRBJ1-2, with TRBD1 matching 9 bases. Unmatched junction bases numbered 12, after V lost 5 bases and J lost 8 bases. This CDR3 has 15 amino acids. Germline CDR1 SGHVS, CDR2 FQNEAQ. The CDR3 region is CASSPSGTGTMGYTF. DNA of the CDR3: TGTGCCAGCAGCCCGTCTGGGACAGGGACTATGGGCTACACCTTC.

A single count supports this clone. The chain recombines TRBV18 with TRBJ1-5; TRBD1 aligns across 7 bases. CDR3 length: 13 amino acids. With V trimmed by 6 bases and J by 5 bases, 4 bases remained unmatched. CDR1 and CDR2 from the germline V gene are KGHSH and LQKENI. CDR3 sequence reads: CASSPDRDQPQHF. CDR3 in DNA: TGTGCCAGCTCTCCCGACAGGGATCAGCCCCAGCATTTT.

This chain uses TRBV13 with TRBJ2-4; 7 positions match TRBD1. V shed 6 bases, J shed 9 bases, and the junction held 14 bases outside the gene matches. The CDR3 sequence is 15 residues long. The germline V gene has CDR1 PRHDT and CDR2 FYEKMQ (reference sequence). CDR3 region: CASSSNDRELGIQYF. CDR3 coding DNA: TGTGCCAGCAGTTCTAACGACAGGGAATTGGGCATTCAGTACTTC.

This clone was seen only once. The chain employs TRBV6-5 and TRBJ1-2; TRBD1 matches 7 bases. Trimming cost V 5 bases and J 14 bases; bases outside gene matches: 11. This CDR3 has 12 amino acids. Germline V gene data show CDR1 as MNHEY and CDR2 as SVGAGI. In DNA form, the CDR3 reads TGTGCCAGCAGTCCAAGGGACAGCCTGAGGACCTTC. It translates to CASSPRDSLRTF.

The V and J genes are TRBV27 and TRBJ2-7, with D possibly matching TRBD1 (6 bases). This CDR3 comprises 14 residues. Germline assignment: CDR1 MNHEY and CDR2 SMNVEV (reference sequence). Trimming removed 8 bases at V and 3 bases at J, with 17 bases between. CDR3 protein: CASSGTPVFYEQYF. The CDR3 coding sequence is TGTGCCAGCTCAGGGACACCTGTCTTCTACGAGCAGTACTTC.

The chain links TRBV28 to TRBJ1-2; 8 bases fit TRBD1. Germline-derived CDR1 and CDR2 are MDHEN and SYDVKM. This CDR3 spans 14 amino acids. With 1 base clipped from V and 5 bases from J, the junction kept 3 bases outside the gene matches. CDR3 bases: TGTGCCAGCAGTTTATCTACAGGGGGTTATGGCTACACCTTC. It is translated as CASSLSTGGYGYTF.

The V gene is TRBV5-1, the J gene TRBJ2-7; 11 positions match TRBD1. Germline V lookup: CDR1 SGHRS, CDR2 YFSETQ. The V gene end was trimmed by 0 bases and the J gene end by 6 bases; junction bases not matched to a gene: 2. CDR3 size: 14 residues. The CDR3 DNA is TGCGCCAGCAGCTTGGGGACAGGGGGCTTCGAGCAGTACTTC. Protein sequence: CASSLGTGGFEQYF.